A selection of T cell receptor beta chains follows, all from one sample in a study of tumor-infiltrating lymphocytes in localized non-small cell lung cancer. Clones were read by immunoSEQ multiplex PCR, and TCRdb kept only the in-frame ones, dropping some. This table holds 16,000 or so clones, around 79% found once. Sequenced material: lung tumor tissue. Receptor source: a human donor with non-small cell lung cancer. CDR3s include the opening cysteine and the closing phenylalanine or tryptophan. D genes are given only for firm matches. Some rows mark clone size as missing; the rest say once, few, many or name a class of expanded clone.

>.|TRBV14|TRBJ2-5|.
TGTGCCAGCAGCCAAGGTCCACTAGCTGGGCAAGAGACCCAGTACTTC
CASSQGPLAGQETQYF
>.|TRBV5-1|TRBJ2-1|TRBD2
TGCGCCAGCAGCTTGGATAGCGGGAGCGGGAGTGAGCAGTTCTTC
CASSLDSGSGSEQFF
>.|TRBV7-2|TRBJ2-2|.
TGTGCCAGCAGCTTACTGGGGGCGAACACCGGGGAGCTGTTTTTT
CASSLLGANTGELFF
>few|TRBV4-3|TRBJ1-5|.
TGCGCCAGCAGCCAAGATCATCGGGGAGGTCAGCCCCAGCATTTT
CASSQDHRGGQPQHF
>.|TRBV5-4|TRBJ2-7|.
TGTGCCAGCAGCTTGGGTGGGACCGCCTACGAGCAGTACTTC
CASSLGGTAYEQYF
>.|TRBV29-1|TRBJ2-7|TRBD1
TGCAGCGTAAACCGACAGGGGGCTGGCGAGCAGTACTTC
CSVNRQGAGEQYF
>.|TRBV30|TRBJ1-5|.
TGTGCCTGGAACGCGGGGGATTATAGCAATCAGCCCCAGCATTTT
CAWNAGDYSNQPQHF
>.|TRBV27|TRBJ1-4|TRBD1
TGTGCCACCCGACAGGGCGGGAATGAAAAACTGTTTTTT
CATRQGGNEKLFF
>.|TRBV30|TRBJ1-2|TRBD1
TGTGCCTGGAGCCGGGACAGGGGTAGCTATGGCTACACCTTC
CAWSRDRGSYGYTF
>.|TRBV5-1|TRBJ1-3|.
TGCGCCAGCAGCTTGGGCCCGGACTCTGGAAACACCATATATTTT
CASSLGPDSGNTIYF
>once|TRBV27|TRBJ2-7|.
TGTGCCAGCAGTTTATCAGGGGGGCACGAGCAGTACTTC
CASSLSGGHEQYF
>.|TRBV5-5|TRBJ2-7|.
TGTGCCAGCAGCTGGAGCGCGGCAGGGTATGACGAGCAGTACTTC
CASSWSAAGYDEQYF
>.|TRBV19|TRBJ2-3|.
TGTGCCAGTAGTCTAGGGATTACTAGCACAGATACGCAGTATTTT
CASSLGITSTDTQYF
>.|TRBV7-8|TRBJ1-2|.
TGTGCCAGCAGCCCGACAGGAACTAACTATGGCTACACCTTC
CASSPTGTNYGYTF
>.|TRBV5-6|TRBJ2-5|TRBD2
TGTGCCAGCAGCTTGGAGGATAGCGGGAGGGTGGAGACCCAGTACTTC
CASSLEDSGRVETQYF
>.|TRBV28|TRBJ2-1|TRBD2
TGTGCCAGCAGTTTAGGGGGACTAGTCCACAATGAGCAGTTCTTC
CASSLGGLVHNEQFF